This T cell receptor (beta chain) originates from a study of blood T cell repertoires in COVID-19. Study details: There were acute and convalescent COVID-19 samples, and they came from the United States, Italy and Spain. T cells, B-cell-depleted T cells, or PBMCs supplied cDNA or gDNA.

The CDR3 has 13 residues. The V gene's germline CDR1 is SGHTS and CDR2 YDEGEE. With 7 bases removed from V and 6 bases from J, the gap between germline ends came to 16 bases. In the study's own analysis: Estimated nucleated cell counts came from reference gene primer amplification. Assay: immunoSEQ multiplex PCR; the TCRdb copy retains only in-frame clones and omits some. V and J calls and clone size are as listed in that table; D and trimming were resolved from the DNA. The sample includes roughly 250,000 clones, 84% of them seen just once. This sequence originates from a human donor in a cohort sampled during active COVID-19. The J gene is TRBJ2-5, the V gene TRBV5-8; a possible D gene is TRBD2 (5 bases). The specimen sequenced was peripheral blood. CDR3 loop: CASSAEPWKTQYF. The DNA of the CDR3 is TGTGCCAGCTCAGCGGAACCATGGAAGACCCAGTACTTC.